This T cell receptor beta chain was documented in a study of T cell changes during pregnancy in multiple sclerosis. Per the germline V gene, CDR1 is SGHRS and CDR2 is YFSETQ. V lost 6 bases and J 0 bases, leaving 15 bases between the germline ends. This CDR3 has 15 residues. The method was immunoSEQ multiplex PCR; TCRdb's version includes in-frame clones alone and lacks a portion of them. The sample holds over 40,000 clones; 88% are singletons and the top ten take 0.9% to 1.5%. This chain joins TRBV5-1 and TRBJ2-5; possibly TRBD2 for D (5 bases). Sequencing was performed on CD4+ T cells from peripheral blood mononuclear cells, taken in the second trimester of pregnancy. This receptor was obtained from a female donor with multiple sclerosis, enrolled in a pregnancy study. The chain's CDR3 is CASTYAGGHQETQYF. The CDR3 bases are TGCGCCAGCACCTATGCGGGCGGCCACCAAGAGACCCAGTACTTC.